The 6 T cell receptor beta chains below were found in one sample sequenced in a study of blood T cell repertoires in COVID-19. Assay: immunoSEQ multiplex PCR; the TCRdb copy retains only in-frame clones and omits some. Of 120,000 to 150,000 clones in the sample, roughly 89% are singletons; the top ten hold under 2%. Sequencing used peripheral blood. These receptors were obtained from a human donor in a cohort sampled during active COVID-19.

V usage is TRBV19 and J usage is TRBJ1-2; no definite D call. Germline CDR1 and CDR2: LNHDA and SQIVND (reference sequence). The CDR3 totals 13 residues. V dropped 1 base and J dropped 2 bases, with 5 bases sitting between them. The CDR3 protein is CASSIAVNYGYTF. The CDR3 DNA follows: TGTGCCAGTAGTATAGCAGTAAACTATGGCTACACCTTC.

Here the CDR3 DNA reads TGTGCCAGCAGCGTAGCAGGTCTCTCAGAGACCCAGTACTTC. Translated, it gives CASSVAGLSETQYF. The rearrangement uses TRBV9 and TRBJ2-5; no clear D gene. The CDR3 length is 14 residues. Trimming left V 0 bases short and J 4 bases short, with 10 bases between. Germline V CDR1 and CDR2: SGDLS, YYNGEE.

This sequence joins TRBV4-3 and TRBJ1-5; D remains unclear. Per germline, CDR1 LGHNA and CDR2 YSLEER. The CDR3 is 14 amino acids. Trimming stripped 0 bases from V and 4 bases from J, with 7 bases between. The CDR3 DNA follows: TGCGCCAGCAGCCAAGATTGGCGGAATCAGCCCCAGCATTTT. It specifies CASSQDWRNQPQHF.

This sequence joins TRBV11-2 and TRBJ2-7; 11 bases are a match to TRBD1. The CDR3 loop spans 14 amino acids. The V gene's germline CDR1 is SGHAT and CDR2 FQNNGV. V gave up 5 bases and J gave up 3 bases; unmatched junction bases: 3. This chain's CDR3 is CASSAGTGGYEQYF. CDR3 nucleotides: TGTGCCAGCAGCGCAGGGACAGGGGGCTACGAGCAGTACTTC.

The V and J genes are TRBV7-2 and TRBJ2-3; D remains ambiguous. The CDR3 extends over 12 amino acids. Germline CDR1 reads SGHTA; CDR2 reads FQGNSA. Between the trimmed V and J ends, which lost 4 bases and 2 bases, there was a span of 4 bases. This chain's CDR3 is CASSSNTDTQYF. CDR3 bases: TGTGCCAGCAGCTCCAACACAGATACGCAGTATTTT.

V gene TRBV27 combines with J gene TRBJ1-2; tentatively, D is TRBD1 (5 bases). CDR3 length: 15 residues. The V end was cut by 5 bases, the J end by 3 bases, with 16 bases between. Germline CDR1 and CDR2: MNHEY and SMNVEV (reference sequence). Here the CDR3 DNA reads TGTGCCAGCAGTACCCGGGGGGGGAACCACTATGGCTACACCTTC. It specifies CASSTRGGNHYGYTF.